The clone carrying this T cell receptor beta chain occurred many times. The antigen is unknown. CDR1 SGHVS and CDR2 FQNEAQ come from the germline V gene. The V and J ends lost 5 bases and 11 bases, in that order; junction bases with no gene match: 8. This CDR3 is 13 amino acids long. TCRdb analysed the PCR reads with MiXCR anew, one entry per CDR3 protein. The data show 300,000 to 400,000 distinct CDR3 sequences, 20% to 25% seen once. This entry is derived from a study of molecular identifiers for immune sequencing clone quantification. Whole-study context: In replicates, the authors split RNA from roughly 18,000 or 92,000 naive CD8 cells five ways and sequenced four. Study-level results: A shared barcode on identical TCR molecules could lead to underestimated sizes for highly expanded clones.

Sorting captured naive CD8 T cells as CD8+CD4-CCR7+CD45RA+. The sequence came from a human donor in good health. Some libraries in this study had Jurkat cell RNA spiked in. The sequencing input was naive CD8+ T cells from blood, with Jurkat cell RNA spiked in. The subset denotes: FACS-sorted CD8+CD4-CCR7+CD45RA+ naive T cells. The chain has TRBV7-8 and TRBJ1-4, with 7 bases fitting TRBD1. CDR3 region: CASSHGQVDKLFF. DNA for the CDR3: TGTGCCAGCAGCCACGGACAGGTGGACAAACTGTTTTTT.